The 10 T cell receptor beta chains in this list originate from one sample, sequenced in a study of type 1 regulatory T cells. No antigens are known for them. TCRdb called the reads again in MiXCR, with one record for every CDR3 protein. The profile shows about 68,000 distinct CDR3 sequences, 55% to 80% of them singletons. The sequencing input was cultured T cells, either the whole culture or a sorted T cell fraction (not recorded which). Subset defined: Tr1-enriched cell product generated in vitro against host alloantigens. The receptors stem from a human donor in good health.

The rearrangement joins TRBV7-3 to TRBJ2-2; 7 bases line up with TRBD1. This CDR3 contains 15 residues. Trimming cost V 5 bases and J 1 base; bases outside gene matches: 4. Germline lookup yields CDR1 SGHTA and CDR2 FQGTGA. The CDR3 region is CASSPRTGNTGELFF. The DNA for the CDR3 is TGTGCCAGCAGCCCACGGACAGGGAACACCGGGGAGCTGTTTTTT.

The gene calls are TRBV24-1 and TRBJ2-3; 10 bases fit TRBD1. The CDR3 is made up of 15 amino acids. Germline values: CDR1 KGHDR, CDR2 SFDVKD. Trimming cost V 8 bases and J 1 base; bases outside gene matches: 5. The CDR3 nucleotides read TGTGCCACCATGGACAGGGGGAAAGGCACAGATACGCAGTATTTT. Translation: CATMDRGKGTDTQYF.

This clonotype was counted only a few times. The rearrangement links TRBV2 to TRBJ2-7, with 8 bases lining up with TRBD1. V gave up 11 bases and J gave up 2 bases; unmatched junction bases: 11. CDR1 SNHLY and CDR2 FYNNEI come from the germline V gene. The CDR3 is made up of 14 amino acids. The CDR3 is CAGQRDRMTYEQYF. The CDR3 nucleotides are TGTGCCGGACAGAGGGACAGGATGACCTACGAGCAGTACTTC.

This chain joins TRBV24-1 and TRBJ2-3; D not certain. Germline V lookup: CDR1 KGHDR, CDR2 SFDVKD. CDR3 length equals 15 residues. V shed 4 bases and J shed 0 bases, with 10 bases lying between them. The CDR3 bases are TGTGCCACCAGTGACTTGCTGGAGAGCACAGATACGCAGTATTTT. This gives the protein CATSDLLESTDTQYF.

The chain employs TRBV20-1 and TRBJ1-1, with D tentatively TRBD1 (5 bases). CDR3 length equals 15 residues. Looked up from germline, CDR1 is DFQATT and CDR2 is SNEGSKA (reference sequence). The V and J ends lost 5 bases and 0 bases respectively, with 16 bases between them. The DNA of the CDR3 is TGCAGTGCTCCCGACTCGGGGCAGTTGAACACTGAAGCTTTCTTT. Its translation is CSAPDSGQLNTEAFF.

V and J are TRBV9 and TRBJ2-6; D might be TRBD1 (6 bases). Trimming took off 4 bases at V and 11 bases at J, with 19 bases between the two ends. The CDR3 contains 15 residues. Germline assignment: CDR1 SGDLS and CDR2 YYNGEE. The CDR3 coding sequence is TGTGCCAGCAGCTTGAGGGACAAGGGTTTCGACGTCCTGACTTTC. Protein product: CASSLRDKGFDVLTF.

The chain has TRBV7-2 and TRBJ1-5; D call uncertain. V was pared by 6 bases and J by 5 bases, with 11 bases between. Germline values: CDR1 SGHTA, CDR2 FQGNSA. This CDR3 spans 13 amino acids. The CDR3 nucleotides read TGTGCCAGCAGTTTTATTAGGGATCAGCCCCAGCATTTT. Its protein product is CASSFIRDQPQHF.

The chain links TRBV7-8 to TRBJ2-3, with TRBD1 matching over 8 bases. There are 14 residues in the CDR3. Germline CDR1 reads SGHVS; CDR2 reads FQNEAQ. Germline trimming cut 3 bases from V and 3 bases from J; bases unmatched to any gene: 2. Written as DNA, the CDR3 is TGTGCCAGCAGCTTGGACAGGGAAACAGATACGCAGTATTTT. Amino acid sequence: CASSLDRETDTQYF.

The V gene is TRBV5-1, the J gene TRBJ2-5; 8 bases agree with TRBD2. Germline V gives CDR1 SGHRS, CDR2 YFSETQ. The CDR3 runs to 17 residues. After removal of 0 bases from V and 5 bases from J, the junction contained 12 bases not matched to a gene. For the CDR3, the DNA is TGCGCCAGCAGCTTGGCCGATAGCGCGGGAGGATTGGAGACCCAGTACTTC. Translation gives CASSLADSAGGLETQYF.

The chain carries TRBV12-3 or TRBV12-4 and TRBJ2-1; 9 bases are shared with TRBD1. Trimming took 1 base from V and 7 from J; bases not matched to a gene: 5. The CDR3 is made up of 15 amino acids. CDR3: CASSLVQGASNEQFF. The CDR3 DNA follows: TGTGCCAGCAGTTTAGTACAGGGGGCTTCTAATGAGCAGTTCTTC.